A single sample is the source of the 12 T cell receptor beta chains below, sequenced in a study of T cells in Graves' hyperthyroidism and ophthalmopathy. What was amplified from RNA transcripts were TCR beta CDR3 regions. With the HTBI primer set, the TCR CDR3 went through a first round of RT-PCR. TCRdb ran MiXCR on the multiplex PCR reads and lists one entry per CDR3 protein. Of about 290,000 distinct CDR3 sequences listed, approximately 15% are singletons. The source material was blood. Receptors were obtained from a middle-aged woman with Graves' hyperthyroidism.

This clonotype was seen repeatedly, ten times or more. This chain joins TRBV2 and TRBJ2-1; D gene unclear. The CDR3 is 13 amino acids. The V end lost 0 bases, the J end lost 6 bases, and 6 bases lay between the germline ends. Per germline, CDR1 SNHLY and CDR2 FYNNEI. The CDR3: CASSEAWFNEQFF. The CDR3 DNA follows: TGTGCCAGCAGTGAAGCTTGGTTCAATGAGCAGTTCTTC.

The CDR3 reads CASSTSGRSSYNEQFF. Written as DNA, the CDR3 is TGTGCCAGCAGCACGAGCGGGAGGAGCTCCTACAATGAGCAGTTCTTC. V gene TRBV9 combines with J gene TRBJ2-1; 9 nucleotides align to TRBD2. Germline CDR1 reads SGDLS; CDR2 reads YYNGEE. With 4 bases clipped from V and 0 bases from J, the junction kept 5 bases outside the gene matches. CDR3 length equals 16 residues. The full variable domain, its missing parts supplied by reference TRBV9 and TRBJ2-1, is DSGVTQTPKHLITATGQRVTLRCSPRSGDLSVYWYQQSLDQGLQFLIQYYNGEERAKGNILERFSAQQFPDLHSELNLSSLELGDSALYFCASSTSGRSSYNEQFFGPGTRLTVL.

On this clonotype itself: Since a much larger clone is just one base distant, this may be a read error. This rearrangement joins TRBV12-5 to TRBJ1-2, with a tentative D call TRBD1 (5 bases). V dropped 0 bases and J dropped 7 bases, with 9 bases sitting between them. The germline gives CDR1 LGHNT, CDR2 FRNRAP. The CDR3 has 13 amino acids. The CDR3 bases are TGTGCTAGTGGTTTGGTAAAGGGGACTGGCTACACCTTC. As protein: CASGLVKGTGYTF.

In this sample, this clonotype turned up many times. The chain couples TRBV27 to TRBJ1-1, with D possibly TRBD1 on 6 matching bases. Germline V gives CDR1 MNHEY, CDR2 SMNVEV (reference sequence). Trimming left V 0 bases short and J 3 bases short, with 14 bases between. The CDR3 runs to 16 residues. The DNA for the CDR3 is TGTGCCAGCAGTTTATCTTGGGGGCGTACAGACACTGAAGCTTTCTTT. This codes for CASSLSWGRTDTEAFF.

J is TRBJ2-7 and V is TRBV7-9; the match to TRBD2 covers 15 bases. The CDR3 extends over 17 amino acids. The trim removed 5 bases at V and 4 bases at J, leaving 9 bases unmatched. From germline, CDR1 is SEHNR and CDR2 FQNEAQ (reference sequence). Written as DNA, the CDR3 is TGTGCCAGCAGCCCGGGACTAGCGGGAGGCGCGGGGTACGAGCAGTACTTC. Protein: CASSPGLAGGAGYEQYF.

This clonotype was recorded at least ten times. The V call is TRBV7-9, the J call TRBJ1-6; D call uncertain. The V end was cut by 1 base, the J end by 9 bases, with 10 bases between. Looked up from germline, CDR1 is SEHNR and CDR2 is FQNEAQ (reference sequence). There are 14 residues in the CDR3. CDR3 protein: CASSLGAGGSPLHF. The CDR3 bases are TGTGCCAGCAGCTTAGGTGCCGGAGGTTCACCCCTCCACTTT.

J is TRBJ2-5 and V is TRBV19, with D possibly being TRBD1 (6 bases). The CDR3 loop spans 14 amino acids. CDR1 and CDR2 (germline): LNHDA, SQIVND (reference sequence). Trimming shortened V by 4 bases and J by 5 bases, and 14 bases separated the two germline ends. DNA of the CDR3: TGTGCCAGTAGTAAACGGCAGGGGAAGGAGACCCAGTACTTC. This gives the protein CASSKRQGKETQYF.

This clonotype came up many times. The chain combines TRBV6-1 with TRBJ1-4, with D tentatively TRBD1 (5 bases). Trimming took off 1 base at V and 4 bases at J, with 13 bases between the two ends. Per the germline V gene, CDR1 is MNHNS and CDR2 is SASEGT. The CDR3 is 16 amino acids. The CDR3 sequence: CASSEGWGSYNEKLFF. CDR3 DNA sequence: TGTGCCAGCAGTGAAGGTTGGGGCAGCTATAATGAAAAACTGTTTTTT.

This clonotype came up many times. The chain joins TRBV2 to TRBJ1-2; possible D gene TRBD1, 6 bases. Trimming cost V 6 bases and J 4 bases, with 12 bases left between them. Germline CDR1 SNHLY, CDR2 FYNNEI. CDR3 length: 13 amino acids. The CDR3 sequence: CASRLGQSYGYTF. The CDR3 coding sequence is TGTGCCAGCAGACTTGGACAGTCCTATGGCTACACCTTC.

In its sample, this clonotype was seen many times. The chain links TRBV27 to TRBJ2-7; D unclear. There are 14 residues in the CDR3. Germline values: CDR1 MNHEY, CDR2 SMNVEV (reference sequence). Trimming pared 6 bases from V and 1 base from J, leaving 13 bases between. CDR3 in DNA: TGTGCCAGCAGCTTAGGCATTGGGTCCTACGAGCAGTACTTC. It yields the protein CASSLGIGSYEQYF.

This clonotype was seen at least ten times. V is TRBV27 and J is TRBJ1-1; TRBD1 matches at 9 bases. Germline CDR1 is MNHEY and CDR2 is SMNVEV (reference sequence). Losses at the gene ends were 6 bases for V and 1 base for J; bases not matched to a gene: 6. This CDR3 is built from 15 residues. CDR3: CASSRRDRANTEAFF. CDR3 DNA: TGTGCCAGCAGCCGACGGGACAGGGCGAACACTGAAGCTTTCTTT.

At least ten counts were recorded for this clonotype. The chain is built from TRBV7-9 and TRBJ2-3, with 9 bases aligning to TRBD2. The CDR3 length is 12 residues. Germline CDR1 reads SEHNR; CDR2 reads FQNEAQ (reference sequence). Trimming at V came to 10 bases and at J to 4 bases, leaving 3 bases not matched to a gene. The CDR3 bases are TGTGCCACTAGCGGGATCTCAGATACGCAGTATTTT. Protein product: CATSGISDTQYF.